A selection of T cell receptor beta chains follows, all from one sample in a study of somatic mutations in cytotoxic T cells in rheumatoid arthritis. Assay: immunoSEQ multiplex PCR; the TCRdb copy retains only in-frame clones and omits some. This table holds 20,000 or so clones, approximately 74% found once. The sample comprised CD8+ T cells sorted from blood. The origin of the receptors is a man aged 55 to 70 in good health. The conserved cysteine and the conserved F or W are not part of the CDR3 here. The D gene is left open where the match is weak.

j_gene: TRBJ2-2
v_gene: TRBV25-1
d_gene: -
CDR3aa: ASSPTGGELF

j_gene: TRBJ1-2
v_gene: TRBV19
d_gene: -
CDR3aa: ASSLLDSRGYT

j_gene: TRBJ2-1
v_gene: TRBV28
d_gene: -
CDR3aa: ASSALDSSYNEQF

j_gene: TRBJ2-7
v_gene: TRBV4-1
d_gene: -
CDR3aa: ASSQLGEGLQSSYEQY

j_gene: TRBJ1-1
v_gene: TRBV28
d_gene: TRBD1
CDR3aa: ASSLVDRGVAF

j_gene: TRBJ2-1
v_gene: TRBV5-5
d_gene: TRBD2
CDR3aa: ASSQKGLAGPQTYNEQF

j_gene: TRBJ2-3
v_gene: TRBV6-5
d_gene: TRBD2
CDR3aa: ASSYYLSGGTDTQY

j_gene: TRBJ2-4
v_gene: TRBV10-3
d_gene: TRBD2
CDR3aa: AISEGVAGAKNIQY

j_gene: TRBJ2-1
v_gene: TRBV19
d_gene: TRBD2
CDR3aa: ASTLAGVNEQF

j_gene: TRBJ2-7
v_gene: TRBV2
d_gene: -
CDR3aa: ASSERLDYEQY

j_gene: TRBJ1-1
v_gene: TRBV7-9
d_gene: -
CDR3aa: ASSFPSRRRPNTEAF

j_gene: TRBJ2-7
v_gene: TRBV6-6
d_gene: TRBD1
CDR3aa: ASSPGTGASYEQY

j_gene: TRBJ2-2
v_gene: TRBV29-1
d_gene: TRBD1
CDR3aa: SVGSGTGVMHTGELF

j_gene: TRBJ2-7
v_gene: TRBV7-8
d_gene: TRBD2
CDR3aa: ASSVPRLAGNDEQY

j_gene: TRBJ2-1
v_gene: TRBV11-3
d_gene: TRBD2
CDR3aa: ASSHSGSLTYNEQF

j_gene: TRBJ1-2
v_gene: TRBV2
d_gene: TRBD1
CDR3aa: ASSGRTGANYGYT

j_gene: TRBJ1-1
v_gene: TRBV5-1
d_gene: -
CDR3aa: ASSLTGGTEAF

j_gene: TRBJ1-5
v_gene: TRBV19
d_gene: -
CDR3aa: ASMDIFSNQPQH

j_gene: TRBJ2-2
v_gene: TRBV11-2
d_gene: -
CDR3aa: ASSYGGRESGELF

j_gene: TRBJ1-1
v_gene: TRBV7-9
d_gene: -
CDR3aa: ASSLGVTEAF

j_gene: TRBJ2-7
v_gene: TRBV19
d_gene: -
CDR3aa: ASTQTGTSSYEQY

j_gene: TRBJ2-7
v_gene: TRBV5-6
d_gene: -
CDR3aa: ASSLVVAAYEQY